This TCR beta chain derives from a study of cytomegalovirus exposure and HLA in healthy donors. Comment on this clone: The antigen remains undetermined.

Vbeta (60) and Jbeta (13) primers were used in the PCR. Original data processing: Approximately 9.9 million shared chains were among the 60 million to 80 million unique TCR beta chains that a later analysis counted. Some clones are missing from TCRdb's copy, which holds only in-frame ones; the method was immunoSEQ multiplex PCR. V, J and clone size reflect that table, while D and trimming were determined from the DNA. The data contain about 190,000 clones, 80% of them seen just once; the ten biggest clones take up around 0.69%. From germline, CDR1 is MNHEY and CDR2 SVGAGI. The CDR3 extends over 12 amino acids. V lost 5 bases and J lost 11, with 15 bases in between. Regarding the study as a whole: The study labeled roughly 160 TCR beta chains cytomegalovirus-associated. Specificity of three CMV-associated chains for CMV antigens was verified in vitro. The records held CMV serostatus as the only immune exposure information.

The gene calls are TRBV6-5 and TRBJ1-1, with a weak D call TRBD1 (5 bases). The source of this sequence is a boy aged 5-17 years in good health and CMV-seronegative. Sequencing was carried out using PBMCs. CDR3 loop: CASSPRRGRAFF. The CDR3 region has the DNA TGTGCCAGCAGTCCCCGTAGGGGCCGGGCTTTCTTT.